What follows are 9 T cell receptor beta chains derived from one specimen sequenced in a study of immune aging and cytomegalovirus after organ transplant. Antigens of these TCRs are unknown. Time point meaning: five sample-tagged time points from pre-transplant (day -1) to day 368 post-transplant, pooled. Cells were captured in microwells, and libraries were made with BD Rhapsody targeted mRNA and AbSeq chemistry. MiXCR, applied by TCRdb to the single-cell sequencing reads, yields one record per CDR3 protein. The sample holds tens of thousands of distinct CDR3 sequences; just over 35% are singletons and the top ten take around 25%. The specimen was CMV peptide-activated CD4+ and CD8+ T cells sorted from blood, collected at five time points, pooled. As for subset: sorted CD8+CD137+ and CD4+CD154+ T cells after about 13 h CMV IE-1 peptide stimulation. The source is a female donor who had a heart transplant and CMV viremia.

Many counts were recorded for this clonotype. The J gene is TRBJ1-4, the V gene TRBV5-6; 10 nucleotides line up with TRBD1. The trim removed 4 bases at V and 8 bases at J, leaving 2 bases unmatched. Germline-derived CDR1 and CDR2 are SGHDT and YYEEEE. CDR3 length: 13 amino acids. CDR3 nucleotides: TGTGCCAGCAGCGTGACAGGGGGCGAAAAACTGTTTTTT. This encodes CASSVTGGEKLFF. The whole variable domain, filled in from reference TRBV5-6 and TRBJ1-4, reads DAGVTQSPTHLIKTRGQQVTLRCSPKSGHDTVSWYQQALGQGPQFIFQYYEEEERQRGNFPDRFSGHQFPNYSSELNVNALLLGDSALYLCASSVTGGEKLFFGSGTQLSVL.

This clonotype is termed medium-sized. V is TRBV14 and J is TRBJ2-3; 7 nucleotides match TRBD2. The CDR3 consists of 13 residues. CDR1 and CDR2 from the germline V gene are SGHDN and FVKESK. Germline trimming cut 3 bases from V and 9 bases from J; bases unmatched to any gene: 6. The CDR3: CASSQETGRTQYF. The CDR3 coding sequence is TGTGCCAGCAGCCAGGAAACCGGGAGGACGCAGTATTTT.

The chain has TRBV4-2 and TRBJ1-6; 8 bases are a match to TRBD1. J was trimmed by 6 bases and V by 4 bases; bases with no gene match: 5. Per germline, CDR1 LGHNA and CDR2 YNFKEQ. CDR3 length: 15 amino acids. The CDR3 loop is CASSPGTGPNSPLHF. CDR3 sequence (DNA): TGTGCCAGCAGCCCAGGGACAGGACCTAATTCACCCCTCCACTTT.

This clonotype was observed a few times. The rearrangement joins TRBV11-2 to TRBJ1-5; D is undetermined. CDR3 length equals 15 residues. V was cut by 4 bases and J by 2 bases, with 12 bases left in between. The germline V gene encodes CDR1 SGHAT and CDR2 FQNNGV. The CDR3 protein is CASSSRYIGNQPQHF. In DNA form, the CDR3 reads TGTGCCAGCAGCTCTAGATACATCGGCAATCAGCCCCAGCATTTT.

This clonotype was counted at least ten times. The genes are TRBV11-2 and TRBJ2-3, with D tentatively TRBD1 (5 bases). V was shortened by 8 bases and J by 6 bases, with 15 bases between the two germline ends. CDR3 length: 13 residues. Per germline, CDR1 SGHAT and CDR2 FQNNGV. In DNA form, the CDR3 reads TGTGCCAGCTTAGGCAGGGCCAGGGATACGCAGTATTTT. Translation gives CASLGRARDTQYF.

The genes are TRBV5-1 and TRBJ2-1; 10 bases agree with TRBD2. V lost 7 bases, J lost 3 bases, and 10 bases stayed unmatched. Germline V gene lookup returns CDR1 SGHRS and CDR2 YFSETQ. The CDR3 runs to 16 residues. This CDR3 is CASVESIAGGYNEQFF. The CDR3 DNA follows: TGCGCCAGCGTGGAATCAATAGCGGGAGGCTACAATGAGCAGTTCTTC.

The V and J genes are TRBV20-1 and TRBJ1-4; 7 nucleotides agree with TRBD1. This CDR3 is 14 amino acids long. Germline trimming cut 0 bases from V and 5 bases from J; bases unmatched to any gene: 3. Germline-derived CDR1 and CDR2 are DFQATT and SNEGSKA (reference sequence). CDR3 nucleotides: TGCAGTGCTAGAGAGGGACAGAAAAATGAAAAACTGTTTTTT. It yields the protein CSAREGQKNEKLFF.

As DNA, the CDR3 is TGTGCCAGCAGCTCCCGGTTGGAGACCCAGTACTTC. Protein: CASSSRLETQYF. This sequence joins TRBV11-2 and TRBJ2-5; D remains ambiguous. Germline CDR1 is SGHAT and CDR2 is FQNNGV. The CDR3 length is 12 residues. V was shortened by 4 bases and J by 5 bases, with 8 bases between the two germline ends.

The chain couples TRBV14 to TRBJ1-3; D might be TRBD1 (5 bases). The germline V and J ends were trimmed by 3 bases and 4 bases, with 7 bases remaining between them. This CDR3 contains 13 residues. In germline, CDR1 is SGHDN, CDR2 FVKESK. The CDR3 DNA follows: TGTGCCAGCAGCCACGGGGGGGGAAACACCATATATTTT. Its protein is CASSHGGGNTIYF.